This T cell receptor (beta chain) was profiled in a study of human T cells and chemical hapten exposure. Overall study: The patients were mostly female; they had alopecia areata, totalis or universalis. Overall study results and limits: Counts of expanded TCRs (at PT1) showed a positive correlation with patch test score.

This clonotype was observed at least ten times. The antigen remains undetermined. The library gave individual cDNA molecules unique molecular identifiers. TCRdb passed the RACE reads through MiXCR, listing each CDR3 protein once. Found here are approximately 32,000 distinct CDR3 sequences, 5% to 6% of them singletons; the top ten hold around 6%. The CDR3 has 16 amino acids. V was shortened by 6 bases and J by 2 bases, with 18 bases between the two germline ends. Germline V lookup: CDR1 PRHDT, CDR2 FYEKMQ (reference sequence). The time point here: patch test 3, about 24 weeks after DPC sensitization. Stated treatment: therapeutic diphenylcyclopropenone sensitization with weekly scalp DPC. The drawing of blood occurred before each patch test was applied.

The chain uses TRBV13 and TRBJ2-3; D is perhaps TRBD1 (6 bases). The sequenced sample was whole blood, obtained in connection with sensitization to the hapten diphenylcyclopropenone (DPC). The clonotype originates from a man in his thirties or forties with alopecia areata. Some clones in this sample may be carry-over from other donors' samples. This CDR3 is CASSLLGTYSTDTQYF. In DNA, the CDR3 is TGTGCCAGCAGTCTTCTTGGGACATATTCCACAGATACGCAGTATTTT.